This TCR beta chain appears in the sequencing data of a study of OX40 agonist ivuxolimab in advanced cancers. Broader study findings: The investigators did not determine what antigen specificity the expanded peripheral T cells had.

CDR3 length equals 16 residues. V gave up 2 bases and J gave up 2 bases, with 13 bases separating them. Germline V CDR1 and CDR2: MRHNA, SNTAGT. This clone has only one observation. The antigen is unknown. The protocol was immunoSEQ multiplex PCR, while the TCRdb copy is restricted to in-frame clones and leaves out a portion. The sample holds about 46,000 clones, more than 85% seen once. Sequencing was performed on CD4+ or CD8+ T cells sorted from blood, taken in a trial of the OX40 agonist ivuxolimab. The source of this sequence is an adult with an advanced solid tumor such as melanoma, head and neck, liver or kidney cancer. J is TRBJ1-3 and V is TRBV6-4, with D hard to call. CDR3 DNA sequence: TGTGCCAGCAGTGACGCCCTACTCGGGACTGGAAACACCATATATTTT. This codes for CASSDALLGTGNTIYF.